A single sample gave rise to the 22 T cell receptor beta chains below, sequenced in a study of blood T cell repertoires in COVID-19. The assay was immunoSEQ multiplex PCR, and TCRdb's table has in-frame clones only and misses some. The data show a few hundred thousand clones, about 91% seen once. Material for sequencing was peripheral blood. The receptors stem from a woman in her twenties or thirties with COVID-19, enrolled during active disease.

The chain is built from TRBV28 and TRBJ2-1; D not certain. V was clipped by 2 bases and J by 10 bases, with 15 bases between them. Germline loops: CDR1 MDHEN, CDR2 SYDVKM. This CDR3 region has 14 residues. The CDR3 region has the DNA TGTGCCAGCAGTTTAAGGCCAGACTTCTGGGAGCAGTTCTTC. It specifies CASSLRPDFWEQFF.

The DNA of the CDR3 is TGTGCCAGCAGTTCTTCCGGGACAGGGATAGGCTACACCTTC. Translation gives CASSSSGTGIGYTF. The chain combines TRBV27 with TRBJ1-2, with 9 bases identical to TRBD1. CDR1 is MNHEY, CDR2 SMNVEV, per germline (reference sequence). CDR3 size: 14 residues. Trimming at V came to 4 bases and at J to 8 bases, leaving 8 bases not matched to a gene.

The chain employs TRBV6-5 and TRBJ1-1; 9 positions match TRBD1. Germline-derived CDR1 and CDR2 are MNHEY and SVGAGI. CDR3 size: 15 residues. The V segment lost 6 bases and the J segment 0 bases; nucleotides outside the gene matches: 5. The CDR3: CASRGQGMMNTEAFF. The CDR3 nucleotides read TGTGCCAGCAGGGGACAGGGCATGATGAACACTGAAGCTTTCTTT.

This chain links TRBV28 with TRBJ1-1, with a possible D match to TRBD1 (5 bases). V was cut by 8 bases and J by 4 bases, with 11 bases left in between. Germline V CDR1 and CDR2: MDHEN, SYDVKM. CDR3 length: 12 residues. CDR3 sequence: CASLTGVTEAFF. The CDR3 DNA reads TGTGCCAGCCTGACGGGGGTCACTGAAGCTTTCTTT.

This clone was found once. The same CDR3 is also encoded by other DNA sequences in this sample. This rearrangement joins TRBV3-1 (or the pseudogene TRBV3-2) to TRBJ2-2, with D perhaps TRBD2 (5 bases). Trimming removed 1 base at V and 1 base at J, with 7 bases between. Looked up from germline, CDR1 is LGHDT and CDR2 is YNNKEL (reference sequence). The CDR3 consists of 15 residues. The DNA of the CDR3 is TGTGCCAGCAGCCAAGGGGCGGGGAACACCGGGGAGCTGTTTTTT. This encodes CASSQGAGNTGELFF.

This chain uses TRBV30 with TRBJ2-1, with D possibly being TRBD2 (6 bases). V lost 3 bases and J lost 5, with 17 bases in between. The CDR3 runs to 15 residues. Germline CDR1 and CDR2: GTSNPN and SVGIG (reference sequence). DNA for the CDR3: TGTGCCTGGAGCGCGGGACTCCAAGGCAACAATGAGCAGTTCTTC. Its protein is CAWSAGLQGNNEQFF.

The chain has TRBV10-1 and TRBJ2-1; 7 nucleotides match TRBD1. Germline V lookup: CDR1 WNHNN, CDR2 SYGVQD (reference sequence). Trimming cost V 3 bases and J 4 bases; bases outside gene matches: 6. The CDR3 is made up of 15 amino acids. In DNA, the CDR3 is TGCGCCAGCAGTGACCCTGACAGGGCTTACAATGAGCAGTTCTTC. Residues: CASSDPDRAYNEQFF.

Regarding this clone: Other DNA sequences within the sample encode an identical CDR3. CDR3 in amino acids: CASSIGGVEAFF. As DNA, the CDR3 is TGTGCCAGTAGTATTGGAGGGGTTGAAGCTTTCTTT. The V and J genes are TRBV19 and TRBJ1-1, with a possible D match to TRBD1 (5 bases). The CDR3 totals 12 residues. Germline V gene data show CDR1 as LNHDA and CDR2 as SQIVND (reference sequence). The V end lost 3 bases, the J end lost 7 bases, and 9 bases lay between the germline ends.

The rearrangement uses TRBV5-8 and TRBJ1-2; D not certain. CDR3 length: 10 amino acids. The germline V gene encodes CDR1 SGHTS and CDR2 YDEGEE. The ends were cut back, 7 bases at V and 3 bases at J, with 4 bases in the middle. Written as DNA, the CDR3 is TGTGCCAGCGTCTACTATGGCTACACCTTC. Protein product: CASVYYGYTF. Full variable domain (missing parts from reference TRBV5-8 and TRBJ1-2): EAGVTQSPTHLIKTRGQQATLRCSPISGHTSVYWYQQALGLGLQFLLWYDEGEERNRGNFPPRFSGRQFPNYSSELNVNALELEDSALYLCASVYYGYTFGSGTRLTVV.

The gene calls are TRBV9 and TRBJ1-5; TRBD1 matches at 7 bases. Trimming removed 0 bases from V and 6 bases from J; junction bases left unmatched: 3. Germline CDR1 SGDLS, CDR2 YYNGEE. The CDR3 is 14 residues long. CDR3 nucleotides: TGTGCCAGCAGCGTAGGGACAGGCCTTCAGCCCCAGCATTTT. It translates to CASSVGTGLQPQHF.

The chain employs TRBV7-9 and TRBJ1-1; the D gene is possibly TRBD1 (5 bases). Trimming cost V 2 bases and J 3 bases, with 10 bases left between them. The CDR3 runs 14 residues. The germline V gene has CDR1 SEHNR and CDR2 FQNEAQ (reference sequence). The CDR3 DNA follows: TGTGCCAGCAGCTTAATAGGAGGGGACACTGAAGCTTTCTTT. This codes for CASSLIGGDTEAFF.

CDR3 sequence: CASSQGKPGQGTYEQYF. CDR3 in DNA: TGTGCCAGCAGCCAAGGAAAGCCGGGACAGGGAACCTACGAGCAGTACTTC. J is TRBJ2-7 and V is TRBV4-2; TRBD1 matches 9 bases. This CDR3 has 17 amino acids. Unmatched junction bases numbered 9, after V lost 1 base and J lost 2 bases. CDR1 and CDR2 (germline): LGHNA, YNFKEQ.

The rearrangement links TRBV7-9 to TRBJ1-2; TRBD1 aligns across 12 bases. This CDR3 region has 14 residues. CDR1 SEHNR and CDR2 FQNEAQ come from the germline V gene (reference sequence). J lost 6 bases, V lost 5 bases, and 4 bases had no gene match. CDR3 in DNA: TGTGCCAGCAGCGCCGGGACAGGGGGCGATGGCTACACCTTC. It specifies CASSAGTGGDGYTF.

The V call is TRBV3-1 (or the pseudogene TRBV3-2), the J call TRBJ2-3; TRBD1 is a possible D gene (6 bases). There are 15 residues in the CDR3. Germline-derived CDR1 and CDR2 are LGHDT and YNNKEL (reference sequence). V dropped 4 bases and J dropped 4 bases, with 15 bases sitting between them. The CDR3 coding sequence is TGTGCCAGCAGCCTTGGGGGCAACTGGGCAGATACGCAGTATTTT. It specifies CASSLGGNWADTQYF.

The chain couples TRBV11-3 to TRBJ2-1; 7 bases are shared with TRBD1. The CDR3 runs 15 residues. Germline V gene sequence: CDR1 SGHNT, CDR2 YENEEA. V was pared by 2 bases and J by 6 bases, with 7 bases of the junction left unmatched. CDR3 bases: TGTGCCAGCAGCTTATCAGGGGGTGTAAGCAATGAGCAGTTCTTC. Its protein is CASSLSGGVSNEQFF.

This clone was seen just once. This chain links TRBV4-3 with TRBJ2-3; TRBD2 aligns across 14 bases. Germline CDR1 and CDR2: LGHNA and YSLEER. The CDR3 is made up of 20 amino acids. With V trimmed by 2 bases and J by 3 bases, 13 bases remained unmatched. For the CDR3, the DNA is TGCGCCAGCAGCCAACGTTCGACTAGCGGGGGGGCGGGGCGGACAGATACGCAGTATTTT. It yields the protein CASSQRSTSGGAGRTDTQYF.

The chain employs TRBV7-9 and TRBJ1-2, with a tentative D call TRBD1 (6 bases). This CDR3 comprises 14 residues. V shed 4 bases and J shed 7 bases, with 16 bases lying between them. The germline V gene encodes CDR1 SEHNR and CDR2 FQNEAQ (reference sequence). The CDR3 sequence: CASSSTGFSSGYTF. CDR3 in DNA: TGTGCCAGCAGCTCTACAGGGTTTTCGAGTGGCTACACCTTC.

The chain links TRBV30 to TRBJ1-4; weak D call: TRBD1 (6 bases). Germline V gives CDR1 GTSNPN, CDR2 SVGIG (reference sequence). CDR3 size: 13 residues. V lost 2 bases and J 10 bases, leaving 14 bases between the germline ends. As DNA, the CDR3 is TGTGCCTGGAGTATCACAGGGTCTGGAAAACTGTTTTTT. Its translation is CAWSITGSGKLFF.

The chain couples TRBV5-5 to TRBJ2-7; D may be TRBD1 (6 bases). Germline V gene sequence: CDR1 SGHKS, CDR2 YYEKEE (reference sequence). V was cut by 2 bases and J by 2 bases, with 14 bases left in between. This CDR3 has 15 residues. CDR3 amino acids: CASSFMAGDAYEQYF. Written as DNA, the CDR3 is TGTGCCAGCAGCTTTATGGCAGGGGATGCCTACGAGCAGTACTTC.

This clone was picked up a small number of times. The chain recombines TRBV7-9 with TRBJ1-3; no firm D call. Germline V gives CDR1 SEHNR, CDR2 FQNEAQ (reference sequence). V lost 5 bases and J lost 0, with 11 bases in between. The CDR3 consists of 15 residues. The CDR3 DNA is TGTGCCAGCAGCCGTGACTCCATCTCTGGAAACACCATATATTTT. It yields the protein CASSRDSISGNTIYF.

DNA for the CDR3: TGTGCCAGCAGCGACCGTTTAGCCGGGAGGATCCAGGAGACCCAGTACTTC. Amino acid sequence: CASSDRLAGRIQETQYF. The chain recombines TRBV7-2 with TRBJ2-5, with 7 bases identical to TRBD2. V shed 5 bases and J 5 bases; nucleotides not matched to a gene: 17. The CDR3 totals 17 residues. CDR1 and CDR2 (germline): SGHTA, FQGNSA.

This rearrangement joins TRBV5-1 to TRBJ2-5; 10 nucleotides align to TRBD2. The CDR3 has 15 residues. V trimming: 7 bases; J trimming: 0 bases; junction bases outside the gene matches: 6. Germline V gives CDR1 SGHRS, CDR2 YFSETQ. CDR3: CASGASGGNQETQYF. As DNA, the CDR3 is TGCGCCAGCGGAGCTAGCGGGGGTAACCAAGAGACCCAGTACTTC.